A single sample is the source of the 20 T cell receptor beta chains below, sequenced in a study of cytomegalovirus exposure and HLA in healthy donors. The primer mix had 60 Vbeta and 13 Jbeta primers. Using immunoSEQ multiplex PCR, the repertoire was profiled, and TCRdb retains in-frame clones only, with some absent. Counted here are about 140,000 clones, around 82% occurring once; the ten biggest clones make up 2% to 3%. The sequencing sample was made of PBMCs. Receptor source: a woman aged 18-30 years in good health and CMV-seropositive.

CDR3 bases: TGTGCCAGCAGCAACGGGGACAGGGCAGGCGAGACCCAGTACTTC. It specifies CASSNGDRAGETQYF. This chain joins TRBV5-4 and TRBJ2-5, with 9 bases fitting TRBD1. The CDR3 sequence is 15 residues long. CDR1 SGHNT and CDR2 YYREEE come from the germline V gene (reference sequence). With V trimmed by 4 bases and J by 5 bases, 9 bases remained unmatched.

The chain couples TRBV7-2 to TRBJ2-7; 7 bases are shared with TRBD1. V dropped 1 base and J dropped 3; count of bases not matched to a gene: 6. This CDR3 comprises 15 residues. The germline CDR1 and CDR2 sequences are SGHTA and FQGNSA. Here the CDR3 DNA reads TGTGCCAGCAGCTTAGGACAGGGTAGGCGCTACGAGCAGTACTTC. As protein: CASSLGQGRRYEQYF.

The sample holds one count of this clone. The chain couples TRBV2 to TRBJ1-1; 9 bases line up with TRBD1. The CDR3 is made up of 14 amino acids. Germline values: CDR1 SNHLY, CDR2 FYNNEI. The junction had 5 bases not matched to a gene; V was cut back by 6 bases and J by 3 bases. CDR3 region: CASRGDRVDTEAFF. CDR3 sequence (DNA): TGTGCCAGCAGGGGGGACAGGGTGGACACTGAAGCTTTCTTT.

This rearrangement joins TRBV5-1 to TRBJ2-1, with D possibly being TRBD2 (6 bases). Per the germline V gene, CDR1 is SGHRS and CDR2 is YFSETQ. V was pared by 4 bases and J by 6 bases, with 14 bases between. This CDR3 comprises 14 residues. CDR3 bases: TGCGCCAGCAGCGGGAATCCGGGACTCAATGAGCAGTTCTTC. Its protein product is CASSGNPGLNEQFF.

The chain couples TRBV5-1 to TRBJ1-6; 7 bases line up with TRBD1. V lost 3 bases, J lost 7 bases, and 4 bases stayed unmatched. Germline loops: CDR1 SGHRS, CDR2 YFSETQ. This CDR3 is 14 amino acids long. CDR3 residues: CASSSNRGNSPLHF. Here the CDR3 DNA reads TGCGCCAGCAGCTCAAACAGGGGAAATTCACCCCTCCACTTT.

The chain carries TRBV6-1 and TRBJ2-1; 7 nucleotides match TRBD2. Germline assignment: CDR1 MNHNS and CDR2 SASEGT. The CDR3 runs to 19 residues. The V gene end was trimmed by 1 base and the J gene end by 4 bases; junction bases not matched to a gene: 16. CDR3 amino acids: CASSEETGGRADRYNEQFF. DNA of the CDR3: TGTGCCAGCAGTGAAGAGACGGGAGGCAGGGCCGATCGGTACAATGAGCAGTTCTTC.

The CDR3 loop is CASSLVAAQQFF. The CDR3 region has the DNA TGCGCCAGCAGCTTGGTGGCGGCACAGCAGTTCTTC. J is TRBJ2-1 and V is TRBV5-1; D is unclear. The CDR3 consists of 12 residues. CDR1 SGHRS and CDR2 YFSETQ come from the germline V gene. V lost 0 bases to trimming and J lost 11 bases, with 9 bases between them.

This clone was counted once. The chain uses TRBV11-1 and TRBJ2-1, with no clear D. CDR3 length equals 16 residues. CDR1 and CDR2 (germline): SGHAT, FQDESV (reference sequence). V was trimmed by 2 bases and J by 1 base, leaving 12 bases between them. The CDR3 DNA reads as TGTGCCAGCAGCTTAATTAGACTCGGGTCCTACAATGAGCAGTTCTTC. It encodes CASSLIRLGSYNEQFF.

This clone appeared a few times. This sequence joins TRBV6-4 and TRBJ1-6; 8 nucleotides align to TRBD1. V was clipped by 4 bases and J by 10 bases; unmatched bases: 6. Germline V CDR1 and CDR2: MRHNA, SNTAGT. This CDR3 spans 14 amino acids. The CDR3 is CASSAGQGGSPLHF. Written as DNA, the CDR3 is TGTGCCAGCAGTGCCGGACAGGGAGGCTCACCCCTCCACTTT.

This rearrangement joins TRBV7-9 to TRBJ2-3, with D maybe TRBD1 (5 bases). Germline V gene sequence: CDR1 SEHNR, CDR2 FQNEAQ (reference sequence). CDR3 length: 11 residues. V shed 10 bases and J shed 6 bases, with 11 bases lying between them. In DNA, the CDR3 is TGTGCCACCCCCGCAGGGGATACGCAGTATTTT. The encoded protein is CATPAGDTQYF. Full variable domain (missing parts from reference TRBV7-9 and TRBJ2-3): DTGVSQNPRHKITKRGQNVTFRCDPISEHNRLYWYRQTLGQGPEFLTYFQNEAQLEKSRLLSDRFSAERPKGSFSTLEIQRTEQGDSAMYLCATPAGDTQYFGPGTRLTVL.

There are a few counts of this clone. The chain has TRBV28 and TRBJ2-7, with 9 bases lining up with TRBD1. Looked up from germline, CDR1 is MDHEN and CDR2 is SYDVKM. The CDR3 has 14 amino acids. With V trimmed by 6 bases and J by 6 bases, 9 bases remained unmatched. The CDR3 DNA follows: TGTGCCAGCAGGCCTTGGGACAGGGTACGCGAGCAGTACTTC. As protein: CASRPWDRVREQYF.

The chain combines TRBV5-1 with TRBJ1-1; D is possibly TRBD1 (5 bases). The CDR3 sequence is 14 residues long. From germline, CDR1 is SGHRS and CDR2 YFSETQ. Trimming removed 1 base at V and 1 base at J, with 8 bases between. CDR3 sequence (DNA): TGCGCCAGCAGCTTGTCAGGGTCGAACACTGAAGCTTTCTTT. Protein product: CASSLSGSNTEAFF.

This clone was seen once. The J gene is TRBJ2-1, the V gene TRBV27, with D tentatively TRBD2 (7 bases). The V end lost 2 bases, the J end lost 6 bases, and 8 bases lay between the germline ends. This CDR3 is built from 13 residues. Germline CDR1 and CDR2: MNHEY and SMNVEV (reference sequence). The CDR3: CASSLRGGNEQFF. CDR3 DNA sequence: TGTGCCAGCAGTTTAAGGGGGGGCAATGAGCAGTTCTTC.

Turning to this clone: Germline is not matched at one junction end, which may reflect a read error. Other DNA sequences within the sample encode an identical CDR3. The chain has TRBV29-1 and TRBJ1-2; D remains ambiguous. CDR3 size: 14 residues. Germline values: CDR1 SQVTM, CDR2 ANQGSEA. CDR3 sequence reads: CSVDLMADNYGYTF. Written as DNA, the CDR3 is TGCAGCGTTGACCTGATGGCGGATAACTATGGTTACACCTTC. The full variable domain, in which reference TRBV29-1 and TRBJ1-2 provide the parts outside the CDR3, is SAVISQKPSRDICQRGTSLTIQCQVDSQVTMMFWYRQQPGQSLTLIATANQGSEATYESGFVIDKFPISRPNLTFSTLTVSNMSPEDSSIYLCSVDLMADNYGYTFGSGTRLTVV.

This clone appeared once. CDR3 DNA: TGTGCCAGCAGCCTCGGACAGCTGAATCAGCCCCAGCATTTT. It specifies CASSLGQLNQPQHF. The V and J genes are TRBV7-8 and TRBJ1-5; possible D gene TRBD1, 6 bases. CDR1 and CDR2 (germline): SGHVS, FQNEAQ. The CDR3 has 14 amino acids. Trimming pared 5 bases from V and 4 bases from J, leaving 12 bases between.

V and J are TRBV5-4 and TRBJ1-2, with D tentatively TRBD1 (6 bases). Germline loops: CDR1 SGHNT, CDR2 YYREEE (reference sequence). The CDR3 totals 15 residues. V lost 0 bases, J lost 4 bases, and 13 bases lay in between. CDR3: CASSLGGRGSYGYTF. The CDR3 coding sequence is TGTGCCAGCAGCTTGGGGGGCAGGGGAAGCTATGGCTACACCTTC.

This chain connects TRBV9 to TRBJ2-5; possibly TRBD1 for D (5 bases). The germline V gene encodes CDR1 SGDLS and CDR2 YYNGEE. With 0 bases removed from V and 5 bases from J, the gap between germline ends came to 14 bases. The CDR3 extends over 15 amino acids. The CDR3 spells CASSVDGGSGETQYF. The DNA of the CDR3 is TGTGCCAGCAGCGTAGATGGCGGATCAGGGGAGACCCAGTACTTC. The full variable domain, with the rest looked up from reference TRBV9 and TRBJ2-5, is DSGVTQTPKHLITATGQRVTLRCSPRSGDLSVYWYQQSLDQGLQFLIQYYNGEERAKGNILERFSAQQFPDLHSELNLSSLELGDSALYFCASSVDGGSGETQYFGPGTRLLVL.

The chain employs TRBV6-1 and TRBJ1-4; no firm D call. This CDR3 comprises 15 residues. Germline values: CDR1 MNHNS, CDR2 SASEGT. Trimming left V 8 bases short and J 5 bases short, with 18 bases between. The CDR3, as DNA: TGTGCCAGCTATCCCGGATATATGCGGAATGAAAAACTGTTTTTT. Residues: CASYPGYMRNEKLFF.

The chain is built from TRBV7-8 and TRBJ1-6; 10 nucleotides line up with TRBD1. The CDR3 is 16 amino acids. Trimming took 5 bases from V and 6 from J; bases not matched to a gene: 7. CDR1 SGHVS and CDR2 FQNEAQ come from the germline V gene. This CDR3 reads CASSPGQGGPNSPLHF. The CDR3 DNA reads TGTGCCAGCAGCCCCGGACAGGGGGGACCTAATTCACCCCTCCACTTT.

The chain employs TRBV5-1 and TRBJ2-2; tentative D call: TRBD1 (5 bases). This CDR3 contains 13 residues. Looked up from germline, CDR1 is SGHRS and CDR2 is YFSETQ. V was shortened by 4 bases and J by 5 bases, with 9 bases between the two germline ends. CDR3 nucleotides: TGCGCCAGCAGCAGTGGGGCGACCGGGGAGCTGTTTTTT. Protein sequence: CASSSGATGELFF.